Sequencing of this T cell receptor beta chain was carried out in a study of blood T cells in healthy people across ages. The second PCR ran about 6 to 11 cycles with a sample-barcoded 5' primer and J-beta primers. MiXCR, run by TCRdb on the 5' RACE reads, gives a single entry per CDR3 protein. The repertoire includes 750,000 to 850,000 distinct CDR3 sequences, 20% to 25% of them detected once, and 3.7% sits in the top ten. This sample was also put to use in a study of T cells of mothers and their children.

What was sequenced was blood. The TCR sequence derives from a boy between 5 and 17 years old in good health.

CDR3 DNA: TGCAGCTTCAGCATGGGCCACGAGCAGTACTTC. The encoded protein is CSFSMGHEQYF. The chain recombines TRBV29-1 with TRBJ2-1, with D unclear. The end of the DNA is better explained by TRBJ2-7, so the J call may be wrong. CDR1 and CDR2 (germline): SQVTM, ANQGSEA. The CDR3 sequence is 11 residues long.